This T cell receptor (beta chain) came from a study of T cell changes during pregnancy in multiple sclerosis. With regard to this clone: Relative to the germline gene, one junction end is altered; a read error may explain this.

The CDR3 is made up of 16 amino acids. Germline V lookup: CDR1 SEHNR, CDR2 FQNEAQ (reference sequence). Here immunoSEQ multiplex PCR was the method, and the copy in TCRdb shows in-frame clones only, minus some. In the table there are 35,000 to 45,000 clones, around nine tenths of which are singletons. The sequence was collected from a female donor with multiple sclerosis, enrolled in a pregnancy study. This specimen consisted of CD8+ T cells from peripheral blood mononuclear cells, obtained before pregnancy. V and J are TRBV7-9 and TRBJ2-2; 12 bases line up with TRBD2. CDR3 loop: CASSSWTSGNNGELFF. DNA for the CDR3: TGTGCCAGCAGCTCCTGGACTAGCGGGAACAACGGGGAGCTGTTTTTT.